The clone carrying this T cell receptor (beta chain) occurred many times. Unique molecular identifiers were incorporated into the prepared TCRbeta library. TCRdb processed the PCR reads anew with MiXCR; each CDR3 protein has one entry. The sample carries 400,000 to 550,000 distinct CDR3 sequences, roughly a tenth recorded once. This record belongs to a study of T-cell reconstitution after alpha-beta-depleted transplantation in children. The CDR3 extends over 15 amino acids. V was clipped by 2 bases and J by 1 base; unmatched bases: 4. The rearrangement links TRBV12-3 or TRBV12-4 to TRBJ1-1, with 7 bases fitting TRBD1. The sequences come from PBMCs, collected before TCRalphabeta/CD19-depleted stem cell transplant. The sequence was collected from a child younger than 10 with inherited bone marrow failure, due to receive a stem cell transplant. CDR3 bases: TGTGCCAGCAGTTTACTGGACAGGAGGAACACTGAAGCTTTCTTT. Encoded protein: CASSLLDRRNTEAFF.